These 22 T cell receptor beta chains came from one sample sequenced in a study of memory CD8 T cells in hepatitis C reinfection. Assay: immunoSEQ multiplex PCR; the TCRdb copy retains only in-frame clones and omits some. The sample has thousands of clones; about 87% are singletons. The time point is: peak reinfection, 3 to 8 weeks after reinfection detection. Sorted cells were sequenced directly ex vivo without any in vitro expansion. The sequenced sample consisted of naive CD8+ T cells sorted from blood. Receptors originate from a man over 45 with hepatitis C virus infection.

The CDR3 nucleotides read TGTGCCACCCGCCCCGGGACTAGCGGGATGTACGAGCAGTACTTC. This gives the protein CATRPGTSGMYEQYF. V is TRBV7-8 and J is TRBJ2-7; 13 nucleotides agree with TRBD2. The trim removed 10 bases at V and 4 bases at J, leaving 10 bases unmatched. This CDR3 has 15 amino acids. CDR1 SGHVS and CDR2 FQNEAQ come from the germline V gene.

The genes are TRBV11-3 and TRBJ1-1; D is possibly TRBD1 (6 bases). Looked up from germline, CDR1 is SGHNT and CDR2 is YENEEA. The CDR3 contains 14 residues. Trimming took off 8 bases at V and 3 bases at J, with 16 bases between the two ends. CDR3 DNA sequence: TGTGCCAGCCTCCTCAGGGGAGCCTACACTGAAGCTTTCTTT. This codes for CASLLRGAYTEAFF.

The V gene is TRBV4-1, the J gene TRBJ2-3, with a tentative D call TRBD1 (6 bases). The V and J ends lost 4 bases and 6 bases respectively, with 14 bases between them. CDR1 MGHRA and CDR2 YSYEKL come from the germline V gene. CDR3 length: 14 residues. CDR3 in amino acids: CASSLGITGDTQYF. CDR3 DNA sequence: TGCGCCAGCAGCCTGGGGATCACAGGGGATACGCAGTATTTT.

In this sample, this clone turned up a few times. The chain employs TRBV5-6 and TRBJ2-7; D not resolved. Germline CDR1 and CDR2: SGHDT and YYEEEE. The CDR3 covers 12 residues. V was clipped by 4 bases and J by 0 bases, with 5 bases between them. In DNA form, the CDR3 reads TGTGCCAGCAGCCTAAACTCCTACGAGCAGTACTTC. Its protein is CASSLNSYEQYF.

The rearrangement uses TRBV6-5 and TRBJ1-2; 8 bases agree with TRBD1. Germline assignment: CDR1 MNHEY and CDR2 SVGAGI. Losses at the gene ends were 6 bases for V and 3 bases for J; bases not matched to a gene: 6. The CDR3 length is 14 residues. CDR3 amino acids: CASSPPGQDYGYTF. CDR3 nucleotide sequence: TGTGCCAGCAGCCCACCGGGACAGGACTATGGCTACACCTTC.

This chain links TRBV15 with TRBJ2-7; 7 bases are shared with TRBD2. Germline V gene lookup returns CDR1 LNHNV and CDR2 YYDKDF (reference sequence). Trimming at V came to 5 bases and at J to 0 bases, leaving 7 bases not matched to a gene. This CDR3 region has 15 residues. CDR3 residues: CATSGGLGRSYEQYF. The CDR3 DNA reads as TGTGCCACCAGCGGCGGACTAGGTCGCTCCTACGAGCAGTACTTC.

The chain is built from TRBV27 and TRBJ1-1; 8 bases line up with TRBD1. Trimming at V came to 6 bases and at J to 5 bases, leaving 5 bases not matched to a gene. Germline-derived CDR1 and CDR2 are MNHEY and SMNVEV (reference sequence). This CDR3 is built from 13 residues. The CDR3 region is CASRPGGLTEAFF. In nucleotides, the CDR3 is TGTGCCAGCAGACCAGGGGGCTTGACTGAAGCTTTCTTT.

The CDR3 coding sequence is TGCGCCAGCAGCTTGGGGGGACTCTCATACGAGCAGTACTTC. It translates to CASSLGGLSYEQYF. V gene TRBV5-1 combines with J gene TRBJ2-7, with TRBD2 as a possible D gene (6 bases). The germline V gene has CDR1 SGHRS and CDR2 YFSETQ. The CDR3 is 14 amino acids. V was clipped by 0 bases and J by 4 bases, with 11 bases between them.

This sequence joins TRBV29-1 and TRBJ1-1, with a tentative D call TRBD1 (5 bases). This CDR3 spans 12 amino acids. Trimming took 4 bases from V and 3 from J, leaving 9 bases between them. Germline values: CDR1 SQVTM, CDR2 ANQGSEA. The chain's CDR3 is CSVVGAYTEAFF. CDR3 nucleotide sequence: TGCAGCGTTGTTGGGGCCTACACTGAAGCTTTCTTT.

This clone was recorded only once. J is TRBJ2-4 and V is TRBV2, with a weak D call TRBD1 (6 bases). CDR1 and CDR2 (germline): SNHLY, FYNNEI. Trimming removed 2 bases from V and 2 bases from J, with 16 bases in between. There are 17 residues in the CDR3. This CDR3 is CASSEMGLTGPKNIQYF. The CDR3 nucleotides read TGTGCCAGCAGTGAAATGGGATTGACAGGTCCCAAAAACATTCAGTACTTC.

For the CDR3, the DNA is TGTGCCAGCAGCCCGGGACAGGGGGGAATTTACGAGCAGTACTTC. As protein: CASSPGQGGIYEQYF. This chain joins TRBV7-6 and TRBJ2-5; the match to TRBD1 covers 11 bases. The DNA end is a closer match to TRBJ2-7, so the J assignment may be wrong. The CDR3 runs to 15 residues. Per the germline V gene, CDR1 is SGHVS and CDR2 is FNYEAQ.

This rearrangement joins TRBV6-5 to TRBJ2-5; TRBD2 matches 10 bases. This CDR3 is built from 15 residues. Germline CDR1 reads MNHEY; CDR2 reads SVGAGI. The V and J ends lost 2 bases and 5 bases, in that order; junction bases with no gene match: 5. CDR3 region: CASSYGLAGAETQYF. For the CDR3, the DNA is TGTGCCAGCAGTTACGGGCTAGCGGGAGCGGAGACCCAGTACTTC.

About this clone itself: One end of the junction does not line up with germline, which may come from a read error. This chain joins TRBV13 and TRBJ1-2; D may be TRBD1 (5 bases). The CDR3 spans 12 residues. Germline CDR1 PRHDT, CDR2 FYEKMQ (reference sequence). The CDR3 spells CASSSSGEGSFF. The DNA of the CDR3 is TGTGCCAGCAGCTCCTCGGGGGAGGGATCGTTCTTC.

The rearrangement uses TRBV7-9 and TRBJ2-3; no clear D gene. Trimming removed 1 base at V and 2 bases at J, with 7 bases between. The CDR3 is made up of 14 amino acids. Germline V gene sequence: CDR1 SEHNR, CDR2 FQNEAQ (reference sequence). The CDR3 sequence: CASSLVEHTDTQYF. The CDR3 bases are TGTGCCAGCAGCTTAGTGGAGCACACAGATACGCAGTATTTT. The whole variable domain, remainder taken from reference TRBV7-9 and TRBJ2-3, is DTGVSQNPRHKITKRGQNVTFRCDPISEHNRLYWYRQTLGQGPEFLTYFQNEAQLEKSRLLSDRFSAERPKGSFSTLEIQRTEQGDSAMYLCASSLVEHTDTQYFGPGTRLTVL.

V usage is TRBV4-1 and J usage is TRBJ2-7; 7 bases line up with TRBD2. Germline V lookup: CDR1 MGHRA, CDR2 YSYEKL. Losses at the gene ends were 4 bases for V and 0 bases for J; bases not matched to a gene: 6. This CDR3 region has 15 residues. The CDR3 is CASSPLGGSSYEQYF. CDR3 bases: TGCGCCAGCAGCCCCCTGGGGGGGAGCTCCTACGAGCAGTACTTC.

Here the CDR3 DNA reads TGTGCCAGCAGCTCAACAGGGGGGAACACTGAAGCTTTCTTT. This gives the protein CASSSTGGNTEAFF. The gene calls are TRBV11-1 and TRBJ1-1; 8 bases fit TRBD1. Unmatched junction bases numbered 2, after V lost 4 bases and J lost 1 base. The V gene's germline CDR1 is SGHAT and CDR2 FQDESV (reference sequence). CDR3 length equals 14 residues.

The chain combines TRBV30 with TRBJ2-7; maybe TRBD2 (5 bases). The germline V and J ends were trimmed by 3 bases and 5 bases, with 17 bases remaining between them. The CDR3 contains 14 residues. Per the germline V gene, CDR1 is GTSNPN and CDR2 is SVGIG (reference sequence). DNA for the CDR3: TGTGCCTGGAGGTACGGGATCATAGAAGACGAGCAGTACTTC. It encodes CAWRYGIIEDEQYF.

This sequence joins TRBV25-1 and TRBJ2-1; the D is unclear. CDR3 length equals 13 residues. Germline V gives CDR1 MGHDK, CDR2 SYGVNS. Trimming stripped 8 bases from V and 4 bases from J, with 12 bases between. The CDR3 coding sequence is TGTGCCAGCTCGGCACTATTTTACAATGAGCAGTTCTTC. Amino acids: CASSALFYNEQFF. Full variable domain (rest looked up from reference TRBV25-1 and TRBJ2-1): EADIYQTPRYLVIGTGKKITLECSQTMGHDKMYWYQQDPGMELHLIHYSYGVNSTEKGDLSSESTVSRIRTEHFPLTLESARPSHTSQYLCASSALFYNEQFFGPGTRLTVL.

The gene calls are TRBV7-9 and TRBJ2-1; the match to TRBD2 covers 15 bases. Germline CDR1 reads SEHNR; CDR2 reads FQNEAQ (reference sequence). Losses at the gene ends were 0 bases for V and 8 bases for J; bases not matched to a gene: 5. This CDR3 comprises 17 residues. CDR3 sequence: CASSLAIGLAGGDEQFF. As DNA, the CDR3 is TGTGCCAGCAGCTTAGCTATCGGACTAGCGGGAGGGGATGAGCAGTTCTTC.

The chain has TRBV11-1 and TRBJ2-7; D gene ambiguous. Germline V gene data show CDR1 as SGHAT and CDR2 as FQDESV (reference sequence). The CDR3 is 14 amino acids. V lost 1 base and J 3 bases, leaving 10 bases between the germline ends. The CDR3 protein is CASSLEYSSYEQYF. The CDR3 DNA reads TGTGCCAGCAGCTTAGAGTATAGCAGCTACGAGCAGTACTTC. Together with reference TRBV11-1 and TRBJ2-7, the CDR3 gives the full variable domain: EAEVAQSPRYKITEKSQAVAFWCDPISGHATLYWYRQILGQGPELLVQFQDESVVDDSQLPKDRFSAERLKGVDSTLKIQPAELGDSAMYLCASSLEYSSYEQYFGPGTRLTVT.

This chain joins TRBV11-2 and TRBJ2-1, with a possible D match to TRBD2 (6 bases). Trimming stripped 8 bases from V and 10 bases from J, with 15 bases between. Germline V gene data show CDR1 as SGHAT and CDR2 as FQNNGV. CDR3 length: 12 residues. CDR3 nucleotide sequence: TGTGCCAGCGGATCCGGACTACAGGAGCAGTTCTTC. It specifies CASGSGLQEQFF. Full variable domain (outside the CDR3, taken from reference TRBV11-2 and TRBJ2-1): EAGVAQSPRYKIIEKRQSVAFWCNPISGHATLYWYQQILGQGPKLLIQFQNNGVVDDSQLPKDRFSAERLKGVDSTLKIQPAKLEDSAVYLCASGSGLQEQFFGPGTRLTVL.

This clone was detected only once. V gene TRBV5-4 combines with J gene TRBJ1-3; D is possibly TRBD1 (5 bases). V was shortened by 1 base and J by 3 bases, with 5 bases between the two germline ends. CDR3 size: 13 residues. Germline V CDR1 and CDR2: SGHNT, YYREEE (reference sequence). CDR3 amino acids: CASSLRGGNTIYF. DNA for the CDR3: TGTGCCAGCAGCTTGAGGGGTGGAAACACCATATATTTT.